These T cell receptor beta chains were read from a single sample in a study of blood T cell repertoires in COVID-19. Method: immunoSEQ multiplex PCR; TCRdb's copy keeps in-frame clones and lacks some. The data hold approximately 130,000 clones, with about 86% observed a single time. The sample was peripheral blood. All receptors derive from a woman in her forties or fifties who had recovered from COVID-19. CDR3s include the opening cysteine and the closing phenylalanine or tryptophan. Each record gives: CDR3 protein, CDR3 DNA, V gene, J gene, clone size, D gene. The D gene is left open where the match is weak. The size of a clone is reported for some rows only, either as once, few or many, or as a class for expanded clones.

CDR3 protein: CASSGTLGGEKLFF
CDR3 DNA: TGTGCCAGCAGCGGGACCTTAGGGGGAGAAAAACTGTTTTTT
V gene: TRBV2
J gene: TRBJ1-4
clone size: NA
D gene: NA

CDR3 protein: CASSYQSGRSYEQYF
CDR3 DNA: TGTGCCAGCAGCTATCAGAGCGGGAGAAGTTACGAGCAGTACTTC
V gene: TRBV7-2
J gene: TRBJ2-7
clone size: NA
D gene: TRBD2

CDR3 protein: CASSGAGTQYF
CDR3 DNA: TGTGCCAGCAGCGGGGCAGGTACGCAGTATTTT
V gene: TRBV7-2
J gene: TRBJ2-3
clone size: NA
D gene: NA

CDR3 protein: CASSEIIGSGYHQPQHF
CDR3 DNA: TGTGCCAGCAGTGAAATAATAGGTTCCGGGTACCATCAGCCCCAGCATTTT
V gene: TRBV6-1
J gene: TRBJ1-5
clone size: once
D gene: NA

CDR3 protein: CASSPLAGGYNEQFF
CDR3 DNA: TGTGCCAGCAGCCCACTAGCGGGGGGCTACAATGAGCAGTTCTTC
V gene: TRBV3-1/TRBV3-2
J gene: TRBJ2-1
clone size: NA
D gene: TRBD2

CDR3 protein: CASSLVYQGLNTEAFF
CDR3 DNA: TGTGCCAGCAGCTTGGTGTACCAGGGATTGAACACTGAAGCTTTCTTT
V gene: TRBV5-6
J gene: TRBJ1-1
clone size: NA
D gene: NA

CDR3 protein: CASSRRQGPRGYTF
CDR3 DNA: TGTGCCAGCAGCCGTCGACAGGGGCCGAGGGGCTACACCTTC
V gene: TRBV14
J gene: TRBJ1-2
clone size: NA
D gene: TRBD1

CDR3 protein: CASSYSIGRADQPQHF
CDR3 DNA: TGTGCCAGCAGTTACTCGATCGGGCGGGCGGATCAGCCCCAGCATTTT
V gene: TRBV6-6
J gene: TRBJ1-5
clone size: once
D gene: NA

CDR3 protein: CASSSQGYYGYTF
CDR3 DNA: TGTGCCAGCAGCTCGCAGGGCTACTATGGCTACACCTTC
V gene: TRBV7-9
J gene: TRBJ1-2
clone size: NA
D gene: NA

CDR3 protein: CASSPLPLGQGVYEQYF
CDR3 DNA: TGTGCCAGCAGCCCCCTTCCTTTGGGACAGGGGGTCTACGAGCAGTACTTC
V gene: TRBV3-1/TRBV3-2
J gene: TRBJ2-7
clone size: once
D gene: TRBD1

CDR3 protein: CASSTSQGYGNNEQFF
CDR3 DNA: TGTGCCAGCAGTACCTCACAGGGGTACGGAAACAATGAGCAGTTCTTC
V gene: TRBV2
J gene: TRBJ2-1
clone size: NA
D gene: TRBD1

CDR3 protein: CASSEYGGAGDTQYF
CDR3 DNA: TGTGCCAGCAGTGAATACGGGGGGGCGGGAGATACGCAGTATTTT
V gene: TRBV2
J gene: TRBJ2-3
clone size: once
D gene: TRBD2

CDR3 protein: CASSAGRNTEAFF
CDR3 DNA: TGTGCCAGCTCAGCCGGGAGGAACACTGAAGCTTTCTTT
V gene: TRBV18
J gene: TRBJ1-1
clone size: NA
D gene: NA

CDR3 protein: CASSLRQGDTQYF
CDR3 DNA: TGCGCCAGCAGCTTGAGGCAGGGAGATACGCAGTATTTT
V gene: TRBV5-1
J gene: TRBJ2-3
clone size: NA
D gene: NA

CDR3 protein: CSVSSGIMQPQHF
CDR3 DNA: TGCAGCGTTTCCTCAGGGATAATGCAGCCCCAGCATTTT
V gene: TRBV29-1
J gene: TRBJ1-5
clone size: NA
D gene: NA

CDR3 protein: CASSLGPSSANTGELFF
CDR3 DNA: TGTGCCAGCAGCTTAGGCCCTAGCTCCGCGAACACCGGGGAGCTGTTTTTT
V gene: TRBV7-9
J gene: TRBJ2-2
clone size: NA
D gene: NA

CDR3 protein: CALGGGGAVNEQYF
CDR3 DNA: TGTGCCCTCGGAGGCGGGGGGGCCGTCAACGAGCAGTACTTC
V gene: TRBV7-9
J gene: TRBJ2-7
clone size: NA
D gene: TRBD2

CDR3 protein: CASSLIESGELFF
CDR3 DNA: TGTGCCAGCAGTTTAATCGAGTCCGGGGAGCTGTTTTTT
V gene: TRBV12-3/TRBV12-4
J gene: TRBJ2-2
clone size: NA
D gene: NA

CDR3 protein: CAWRVGGGEKLFF
CDR3 DNA: TGTGCCTGGAGGGTCGGTGGAGGTGAAAAACTGTTTTTT
V gene: TRBV30
J gene: TRBJ1-4
clone size: NA
D gene: NA

CDR3 protein: CATSRENRGNSGYTF
CDR3 DNA: TGTGCCACCAGCAGAGAAAACAGGGGGAATTCTGGCTACACCTTC
V gene: TRBV15
J gene: TRBJ1-2
clone size: once
D gene: TRBD1

CDR3 protein: CASSLETGDTQYF
CDR3 DNA: TGTGCCAGCAGCTTAGAAACCGGGGATACGCAGTATTTT
V gene: TRBV11-3
J gene: TRBJ2-3
clone size: NA
D gene: NA

CDR3 protein: CASSGPSGANVLTF
CDR3 DNA: TGTGCCAGCAGCGGGCCGTCTGGGGCCAACGTCCTGACTTTC
V gene: TRBV9
J gene: TRBJ2-6
clone size: NA
D gene: NA

CDR3 protein: CAWTLPGTGNQPQHF
CDR3 DNA: TGTGCCTGGACCTTACCCGGGACAGGGAATCAGCCCCAGCATTTT
V gene: TRBV30
J gene: TRBJ1-5
clone size: NA
D gene: TRBD1

CDR3 protein: CASSLAGGDGGTQYF
CDR3 DNA: TGTGCCAGCAGCCTGGCAGGGGGTGATGGGGGGACCCAGTACTTC
V gene: TRBV3-1/TRBV3-2
J gene: TRBJ2-5
clone size: NA
D gene: TRBD1

CDR3 protein: CATSTITGRVETQYF
CDR3 DNA: TGTGCCACCAGCACAATTACCGGGCGGGTGGAGACCCAGTACTTC
V gene: TRBV15
J gene: TRBJ2-5
clone size: NA
D gene: NA

CDR3 protein: CASSLASTGAYEQYF
CDR3 DNA: TGCGCCAGCAGCTTGGCGTCTACCGGAGCCTACGAGCAGTACTTC
V gene: TRBV5-1
J gene: TRBJ2-7
clone size: NA
D gene: NA

CDR3 protein: CAISESTGGSSYNEQFF
CDR3 DNA: TGTGCCATCAGTGAGTCGACAGGGGGGAGCTCCTACAATGAGCAGTTCTTC
V gene: TRBV10-3
J gene: TRBJ2-1
clone size: NA
D gene: TRBD1

CDR3 protein: CASSLLQDPNYGYTF
CDR3 DNA: TGTGCCAGCAGCTTGCTACAGGATCCTAACTATGGCTACACCTTC
V gene: TRBV7-8
J gene: TRBJ1-2
clone size: NA
D gene: NA

CDR3 protein: CASSLSQGSENGYTF
CDR3 DNA: TGTGCCAGCAGCCTGTCACAGGGTTCTGAGAATGGCTACACCTTC
V gene: TRBV4-2
J gene: TRBJ1-2
clone size: NA
D gene: NA

CDR3 protein: CASSQRRAYEQYF
CDR3 DNA: TGTGCCAGCAGCCAACGCCGAGCGTACGAGCAGTACTTC
V gene: TRBV12-3/TRBV12-4
J gene: TRBJ2-7
clone size: NA
D gene: NA

CDR3 protein: CASSSGTGGVYGYTF
CDR3 DNA: TGTGCCAGCAGTTCCGGGACAGGGGGCGTCTATGGCTACACCTTC
V gene: TRBV7-9
J gene: TRBJ1-2
clone size: NA
D gene: TRBD1

CDR3 protein: CASSLEHKNSPLHF
CDR3 DNA: TGTGCCAGCAGCTTGGAACACAAAAATTCACCCCTCCACTTT
V gene: TRBV5-8
J gene: TRBJ1-6
clone size: NA
D gene: NA

CDR3 protein: CASSRDRTEAFF
CDR3 DNA: TGTGCCAGCAGCCGTGACAGAACTGAAGCTTTCTTT
V gene: TRBV7-9
J gene: TRBJ1-1
clone size: NA
D gene: NA

CDR3 protein: CASSQVLSGEVNEQFF
CDR3 DNA: TGCGCCAGCAGCCAAGTTCTTAGCGGGGAAGTCAATGAGCAGTTCTTC
V gene: TRBV4-1
J gene: TRBJ2-1
clone size: NA
D gene: TRBD2

CDR3 protein: CASSLERGSPLHF
CDR3 DNA: TGTGCCAGCAGCTTGGAGAGAGGTTCACCCCTCCACTTT
V gene: TRBV11-3
J gene: TRBJ1-6
clone size: NA
D gene: NA

CDR3 protein: CASSYALASDEQYF
CDR3 DNA: TGTGCCAGCAGTTACGCGCTAGCATCGGACGAGCAGTACTTC
V gene: TRBV6-2/TRBV6-3
J gene: TRBJ2-7
clone size: NA
D gene: NA

CDR3 protein: CASRSSGGREQYF
CDR3 DNA: TGTGCCAGCCGGTCTAGCGGGGGTCGGGAGCAGTACTTC
V gene: TRBV28
J gene: TRBJ2-7
clone size: NA
D gene: TRBD2

CDR3 protein: CASSLVGESNQPQHF
CDR3 DNA: TGTGCCAGCAGCTTGGTAGGAGAGAGCAATCAGCCCCAGCATTTT
V gene: TRBV5-8
J gene: TRBJ1-5
clone size: NA
D gene: NA

CDR3 protein: CASSRDSLKAFF
CDR3 DNA: TGTGCCAGCAGTCGGGACAGTCTGAAAGCTTTCTTT
V gene: TRBV12-3/TRBV12-4
J gene: TRBJ1-1
clone size: NA
D gene: TRBD1

CDR3 protein: CASSELPQGLSTIYF
CDR3 DNA: TGTGCCAGCAGTGAACTCCCCCAGGGGCTTAGCACCATATATTTT
V gene: TRBV6-1
J gene: TRBJ1-3
clone size: NA
D gene: NA

CDR3 protein: CASSLVQTNTEAFF
CDR3 DNA: TGTGCCAGCAGCTTAGTACAGACGAACACTGAAGCTTTCTTT
V gene: TRBV11-2
J gene: TRBJ1-1
clone size: once
D gene: NA

CDR3 protein: CASSRGNGYTF
CDR3 DNA: TGTGCCAGTAGTAGAGGGAATGGCTACACCTTC
V gene: TRBV19
J gene: TRBJ1-2
clone size: NA
D gene: NA

CDR3 protein: CAISASDRPPYEQYF
CDR3 DNA: TGTGCCATCAGTGCCTCGGACAGGCCTCCCTACGAGCAGTACTTC
V gene: TRBV10-3
J gene: TRBJ2-7
clone size: many
D gene: TRBD1

CDR3 protein: CASSRSLYSPQHF
CDR3 DNA: TGTGCCAGCAGTCGGTCCCTATATAGTCCCCAGCATTTT
V gene: TRBV14
J gene: TRBJ1-5
clone size: NA
D gene: NA

CDR3 protein: CASSKDRGRRANEQFF
CDR3 DNA: TGCGCCAGCAGCAAGGACAGGGGGCGTCGTGCCAATGAGCAGTTCTTC
V gene: TRBV5-1
J gene: TRBJ2-1
clone size: NA
D gene: TRBD1